This T cell receptor (beta chain) is drawn from a study of blood T cell repertoires in COVID-19. As handled by the study authors: By means of reference gene primer amplification, nucleated cell counts were estimated. Only in-frame clones appear in the TCRdb table, and some are missing; sequencing was by immunoSEQ multiplex PCR. V, J and clone size are those of that table, while D and trimming were read from the DNA. Of fewer than 140,000 clones in the sample, over 70% were seen once. What was sequenced was peripheral blood. This clonotype was obtained from a human donor with acute or convalescent COVID-19. The donor label of this sample is uncertain.

This chain's CDR3 is CATSDLTASTDTQYF. In nucleotides, the CDR3 is TGTGCCACCAGTGATTTGACAGCTAGCACAGATACGCAGTATTTT. V gene TRBV24-1 combines with J gene TRBJ2-3; D remains unclear. Germline loops: CDR1 KGHDR, CDR2 SFDVKD. The CDR3 extends over 15 amino acids. Trimming pared 0 bases from V and 0 bases from J, leaving 6 bases between.